Below are 18 T cell receptor beta chains sequenced from a single sample in a study of identical twins. TCRdb itself ran the 5' RACE reads through MiXCR, one entry per CDR3 protein. Of some 560,000 distinct CDR3 sequences in the sample, roughly 9.9% were seen once. A further study also used this sample, focusing on yellow fever vaccine responses in identical twins.

The sample was PBMCs. Every receptor here comes from a young woman in good health.

This clonotype was observed many times. The gene calls are TRBV11-2 and TRBJ2-3; D might be TRBD1 or TRBD2, each matching 6 bases. The ends were cut back, 1 base at V and 5 bases at J, with 10 bases in the middle. CDR1 is SGHAT, CDR2 FQNNGV, per germline. This CDR3 has 14 residues. Here the CDR3 reads CASSLVGGLDTQYF. CDR3 DNA: TGTGCCAGCAGCTTAGTCGGGGGCCTAGATACGCAGTATTTT.

This clonotype showed up just a few times. It is unclear where the CDR3 begins or ends on the DNA, so no DNA is shown, and the CDR3 is as TCRdb lists it. The V gene is TRBV3-1, the J gene TRBJ2-2. The CDR3 length equals 16 residues, ends included. The germline V gene has CDR1 LGHDT and CDR2 YNNKEL (reference sequence). Here the CDR3 reads CASSHISDTSGELFFF.

The chain joins TRBV29-1 to TRBJ2-7; D tentatively reads TRBD1 or TRBD2 (5 bases each). V lost 5 bases to trimming and J lost 0 bases, with 17 bases between them. The CDR3 loop spans 15 amino acids. In germline, CDR1 is SQVTM, CDR2 ANQGSEA. The CDR3 nucleotides are TGCAGCGTTACCCGGGGCAGAGACATCTCCTACGAGCAGTACTTC. Its protein product is CSVTRGRDISYEQYF.

This clonotype was counted at least ten times. At one of its ends the junction is not consistent with the germline gene, which may arise from a read error. J is TRBJ2-7 and V is TRBV4-1; TRBD2 aligns across 7 bases. Germline CDR1 is MGHRA and CDR2 is YSYEKL. The CDR3 loop spans 15 amino acids. CDR3 DNA: TGTGCCAGCAGCCAAGGGACGGGGGGTTCCTACGAGCAGTACTTC. Amino acids: CASSQGTGGSYEQYF.

This clonotype was detected a few times. The chain recombines TRBV25-1 with TRBJ1-1; possibly TRBD1 for D (5 bases). CDR3 length equals 17 residues. V lost 6 bases and J lost 0, with 20 bases in between. CDR1 is MGHDK and CDR2 is SYGVNS in the germline V gene. DNA for the CDR3: TGTGCCAGCAGGATCCCTCCGGGACGGCCCATGAACACTGAAGCTTTCTTT. It yields the protein CASRIPPGRPMNTEAFF.

This clonotype turned up a few times. The rearrangement joins TRBV7-2 to TRBJ2-2, with D perhaps matching TRBD2 (7 bases). The ends were cut back, 3 bases at V and 6 bases at J, with 11 bases in the middle. CDR3 length equals 14 residues. Germline CDR1 reads SGHTA; CDR2 reads FQGNSA. The CDR3 DNA is TGTGCCAGCAGCTTCCCGGGGGGCGCCGGGGAGCTGTTTTTT. The encoded protein is CASSFPGGAGELFF.

This clonotype was observed at least ten times. The chain links TRBV5-5 to TRBJ1-5; 7 nucleotides agree with TRBD1. Unmatched junction bases numbered 6, after V lost 0 bases and J lost 6 bases. This CDR3 region has 15 residues. Germline V gives CDR1 SGHKS, CDR2 YYEKEE (reference sequence). This chain's CDR3 is CASSLVGGGGQPQHF. The CDR3 DNA reads TGTGCCAGCAGCTTGGTTGGAGGGGGCGGTCAGCCCCAGCATTTT. The full variable domain, rest sourced from reference TRBV5-5 and TRBJ1-5, is DAGVTQSPTHLIKTRGQQVTLRCSPISGHKSVSWYQQVLGQGPQFIFQYYEKEERGRGNFPDRFSARQFPNYSSELNVNALLLGDSALYLCASSLVGGGGQPQHFGDGTRLSIL.

CDR3 in DNA: TGTGCCAGCAGCCATGGACTAACCGGGGTTACCACAGATACGCAGTATTTT. Protein sequence: CASSHGLTGVTTDTQYF. This sequence joins TRBV11-2 and TRBJ2-3, with TRBD2 as a possible D gene (6 bases). The CDR3 has 17 residues. With 5 bases removed from V and 2 bases from J, the gap between germline ends came to 20 bases. Germline V gives CDR1 SGHAT, CDR2 FQNNGV.

The chain employs TRBV29-1 and TRBJ2-2, with D possibly being TRBD1 (7 bases). Trimming took 0 bases from V and 4 from J, leaving 18 bases between them. The CDR3 is 17 amino acids. Germline lookup yields CDR1 SQVTM and CDR2 ANQGSEA. The chain's CDR3 is CSVEDPGAGGTTGELFF. The CDR3 nucleotides read TGCAGCGTTGAAGACCCTGGGGCAGGGGGGACCACCGGGGAGCTGTTTTTT.

This clonotype appeared a few times. The chain is built from TRBV12-3 or TRBV12-4 and TRBJ2-7, with TRBD2 matching 9 bases. V shed 7 bases, J shed 7 bases, and the junction held 14 bases outside the gene matches. The CDR3 is 15 amino acids. The CDR3 loop reads CASTFSGRTSKEQYF. The CDR3 DNA is TGTGCCAGCACCTTTAGCGGGAGAACTTCTAAAGAGCAGTACTTC.

This chain links TRBV24-1 with TRBJ2-7; D is possibly TRBD2 (6 bases). The CDR3 contains 14 residues. The germline V and J ends were trimmed by 9 bases and 2 bases, with 16 bases remaining between them. Germline CDR1 and CDR2: KGHDR and SFDVKD. CDR3: CATGSLAAPYEQYF. The CDR3 DNA follows: TGTGCCACCGGATCCTTAGCGGCCCCCTACGAGCAGTACTTC.

This clonotype has only a few counts. The chain joins TRBV12-3 or TRBV12-4 to TRBJ2-3, with D perhaps being TRBD1 or TRBD2 (5 bases each). This CDR3 has 15 amino acids. V was shortened by 2 bases and J by 3 bases, with 12 bases between the two germline ends. In DNA, the CDR3 is TGTGCCAGCAGTTTATACGGGAAGGGGACAGATACGCAGTATTTT. Protein: CASSLYGKGTDTQYF.

This clonotype was seen only a few times. In DNA, the CDR3 is TGTGCCAGCTCAAGACAGAACCAAGAGACCCAGTACTTC. This translates into CASSRQNQETQYF. The chain has TRBV18 and TRBJ2-5; weak D call: TRBD1 (5 bases). V shed 5 bases and J shed 0 bases, with 7 bases lying between them. Germline V lookup: CDR1 KGHSH, CDR2 LQKENI. This CDR3 comprises 13 residues.

This clonotype was seen a handful of times. The chain carries TRBV6-1 and TRBJ1-6, with D hard to call. Trimming removed 6 bases from V and 7 bases from J, with 13 bases in between. Germline CDR1 and CDR2: MNHNS and SASEGT. The CDR3 loop spans 14 amino acids. DNA for the CDR3: TGTGCCAGCAGCCGACAAGAGAACAATTCACCCCTCCACTTT. It encodes CASSRQENNSPLHF.

In its sample, this clonotype was seen a few times. This sequence joins TRBV11-2 and TRBJ2-1, with 11 bases lining up with TRBD2. Germline CDR1 and CDR2: SGHAT and FQNNGV. Trimming removed 5 bases from V and 6 bases from J; junction bases left unmatched: 15. The CDR3 totals 18 residues. CDR3 protein: CASSGGWLAGGPPNEQFF. The CDR3 region has the DNA TGTGCCAGCAGCGGGGGGTGGCTAGCGGGGGGCCCACCCAATGAGCAGTTCTTC.

This clonotype was counted at least ten times. The rearrangement joins TRBV7-3 to TRBJ2-3, with D unclear. CDR3 size: 15 residues. The V gene lost 2 bases and the J gene lost 2 bases, with 11 bases spanning the gap. Germline V gives CDR1 SGHTA, CDR2 FQGTGA. The chain's CDR3 is CASSLRAGFTDTQYF. DNA for the CDR3: TGTGCCAGCAGCTTACGGGCAGGTTTCACAGATACGCAGTATTTT.

The chain couples TRBV9 to TRBJ1-1; possible D gene TRBD1, 6 bases. CDR3 length: 15 amino acids. The V end was cut by 0 bases, the J end by 1 base, with 10 bases between. Germline loops: CDR1 SGDLS, CDR2 YYNGEE. The CDR3: CASSVGSGANTEAFF. CDR3 sequence (DNA): TGTGCCAGCAGCGTAGGGTCAGGGGCGAACACTGAAGCTTTCTTT.

The table lists this clonotype with many counts. The CDR3 nucleotides are TGTGCCAGCCAGACAGGGGACACTGAAGCTTTCTTT. Translating gives CASQTGDTEAFF. The V gene is TRBV25-1, the J gene TRBJ1-1, with 8 bases matching TRBD1. Trimming took 8 bases from V and 3 from J; bases not matched to a gene: 2. Germline lookup yields CDR1 MGHDK and CDR2 SYGVNS. The CDR3 has 12 residues.